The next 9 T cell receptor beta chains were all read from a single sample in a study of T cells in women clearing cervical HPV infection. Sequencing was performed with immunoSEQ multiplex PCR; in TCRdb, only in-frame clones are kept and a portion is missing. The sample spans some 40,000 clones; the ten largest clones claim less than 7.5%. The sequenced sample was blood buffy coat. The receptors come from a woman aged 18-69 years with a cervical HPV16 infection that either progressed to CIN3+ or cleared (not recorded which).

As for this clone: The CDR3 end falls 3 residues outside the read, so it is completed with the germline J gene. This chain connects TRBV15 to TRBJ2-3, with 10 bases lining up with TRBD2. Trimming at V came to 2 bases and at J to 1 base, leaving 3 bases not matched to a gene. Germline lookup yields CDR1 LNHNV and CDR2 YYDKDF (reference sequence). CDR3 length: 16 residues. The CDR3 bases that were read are TGTGCCACCAGCAGAATCCTAGCGGGAGGCACAGATACG. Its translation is CATSRILAGGTDT. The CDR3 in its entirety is CATSRILAGGTDTQYF.

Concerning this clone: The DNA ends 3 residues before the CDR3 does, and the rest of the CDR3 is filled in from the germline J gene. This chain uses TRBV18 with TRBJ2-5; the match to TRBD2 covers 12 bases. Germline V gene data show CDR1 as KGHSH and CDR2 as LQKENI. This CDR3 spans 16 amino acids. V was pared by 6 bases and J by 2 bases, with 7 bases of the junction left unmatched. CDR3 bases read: TGTGCCAGCTCCCCAGGACTAGCGGGACTTCAAGAGACC. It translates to CASSPGLAGLQET. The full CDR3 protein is CASSPGLAGLQETQYF.

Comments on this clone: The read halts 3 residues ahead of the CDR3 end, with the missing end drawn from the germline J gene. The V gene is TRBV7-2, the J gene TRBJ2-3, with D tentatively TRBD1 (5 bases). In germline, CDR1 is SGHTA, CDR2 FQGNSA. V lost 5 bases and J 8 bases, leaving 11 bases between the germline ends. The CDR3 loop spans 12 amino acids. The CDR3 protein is CASSQGPGTQYF. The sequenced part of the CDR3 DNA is TGTGCCAGCAGCCAGGGCCCAGGTACG.

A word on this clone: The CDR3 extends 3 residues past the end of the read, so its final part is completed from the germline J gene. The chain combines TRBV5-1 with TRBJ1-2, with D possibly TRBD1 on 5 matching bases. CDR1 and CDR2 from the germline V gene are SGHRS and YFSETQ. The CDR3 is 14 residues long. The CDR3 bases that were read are TGCGCCAGCAGCTTGGTAGGCAGGGAGAAAGGC. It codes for CASSLVGREKG. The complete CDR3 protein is CASSLVGREKGYTF.

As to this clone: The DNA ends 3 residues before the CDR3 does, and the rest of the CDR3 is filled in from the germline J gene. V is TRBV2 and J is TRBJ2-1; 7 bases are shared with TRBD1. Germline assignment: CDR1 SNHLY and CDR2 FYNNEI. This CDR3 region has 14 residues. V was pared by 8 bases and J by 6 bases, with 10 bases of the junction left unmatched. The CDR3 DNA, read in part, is TGTGCCAGCTCAGGTCTGGGACAGATCAATGAG. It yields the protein CASSGLGQINE. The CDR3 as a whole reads CASSGLGQINEQFF.

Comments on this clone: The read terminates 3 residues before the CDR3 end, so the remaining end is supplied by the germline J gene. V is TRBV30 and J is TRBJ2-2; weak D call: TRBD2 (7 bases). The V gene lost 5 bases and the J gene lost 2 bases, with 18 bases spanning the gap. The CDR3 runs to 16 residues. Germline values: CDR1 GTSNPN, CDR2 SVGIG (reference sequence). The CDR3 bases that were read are TGTGCCTGGGAAGAGGGGGACTACCGAAACACCGGGGAG. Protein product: CAWEEGDYRNTGE. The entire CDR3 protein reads CAWEEGDYRNTGELFF. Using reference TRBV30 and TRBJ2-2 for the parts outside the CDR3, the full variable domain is SQTIHQWPATLVQPVGSPLSLECTVEGTSNPNLYWYRQAAGRGLQLLFYSVGIGQISSEVPQNLSASRPQDRQFILSSKKLLLSDSGFYLCAWEEGDYRNTGELFFGEGSRLTVL.

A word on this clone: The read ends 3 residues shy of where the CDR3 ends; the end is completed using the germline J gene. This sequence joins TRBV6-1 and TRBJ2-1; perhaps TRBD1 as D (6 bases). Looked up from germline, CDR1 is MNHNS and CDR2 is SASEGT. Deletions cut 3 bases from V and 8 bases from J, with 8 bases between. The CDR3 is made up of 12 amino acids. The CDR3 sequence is CASSDDRYEQFF. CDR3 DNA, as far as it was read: TGTGCCAGCAGTGACGACAGGTATGAG.

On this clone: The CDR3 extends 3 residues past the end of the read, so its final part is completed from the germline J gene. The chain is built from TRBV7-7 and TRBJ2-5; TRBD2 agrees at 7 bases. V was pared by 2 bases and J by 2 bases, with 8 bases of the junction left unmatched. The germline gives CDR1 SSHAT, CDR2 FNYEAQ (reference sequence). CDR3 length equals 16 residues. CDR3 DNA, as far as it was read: TGTGCCAGCAGCTTATCGGCTAGCGGAGCACAAGAGACC. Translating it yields CASSLSASGAQET. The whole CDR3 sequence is CASSLSASGAQETQYF.

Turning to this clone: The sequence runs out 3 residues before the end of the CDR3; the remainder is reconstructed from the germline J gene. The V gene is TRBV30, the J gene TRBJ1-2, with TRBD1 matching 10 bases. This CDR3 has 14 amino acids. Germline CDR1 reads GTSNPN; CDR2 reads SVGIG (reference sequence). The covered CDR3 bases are TGTGCCTGGAGCCCGGGACAGGGGTATCATGAC. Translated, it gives CAWSPGQGYHD. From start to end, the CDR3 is CAWSPGQGYHDYTF.